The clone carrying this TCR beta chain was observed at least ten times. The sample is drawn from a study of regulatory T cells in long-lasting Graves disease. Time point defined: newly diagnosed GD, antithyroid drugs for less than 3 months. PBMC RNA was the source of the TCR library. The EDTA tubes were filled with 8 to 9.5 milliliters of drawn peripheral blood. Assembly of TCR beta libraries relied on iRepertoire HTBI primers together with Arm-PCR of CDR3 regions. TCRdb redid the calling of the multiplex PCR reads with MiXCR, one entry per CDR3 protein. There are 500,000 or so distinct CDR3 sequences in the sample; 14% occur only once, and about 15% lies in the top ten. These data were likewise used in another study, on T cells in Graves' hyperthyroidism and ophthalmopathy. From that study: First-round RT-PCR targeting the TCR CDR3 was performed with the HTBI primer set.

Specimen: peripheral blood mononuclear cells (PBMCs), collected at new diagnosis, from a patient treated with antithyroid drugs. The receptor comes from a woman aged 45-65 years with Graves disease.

For the CDR3, the DNA is TGTGCCAGCAGCTTAGAGTCAGTGAACACTGAAGCTTTCTTT. Translation: CASSLESVNTEAFF. The V call is TRBV11-2, the J call TRBJ1-1; D uncertain. Trimming left V 0 bases short and J 0 bases short, with 5 bases between. The V gene's germline CDR1 is SGHAT and CDR2 FQNNGV. This CDR3 contains 14 residues.